This TCR beta chain was identified in a study of regulatory T cells in long-lasting Graves disease. Germline CDR1 and CDR2: MDHEN and SYDVKM. The CDR3 has 14 residues. V lost 3 bases, J lost 0 bases, and 3 bases lay in between. Construction of the TCR beta libraries employed iRepertoire HTBI primers in conjunction with Arm-PCR of CDR3 regions. TCRdb redid the calling of the multiplex PCR reads with MiXCR, one entry per CDR3 protein. In the table there are some 410,000 distinct CDR3 sequences, 16% of which are singletons. Noted time point: newly diagnosed GD, antithyroid drugs for less than 3 months. Extracted PBMC RNA gave rise to the TCR library. These data also featured in a second study, about T cells in Graves' hyperthyroidism and ophthalmopathy.

The TCR sequence derives from a young woman with Graves disease. The chain links TRBV28 to TRBJ2-6; D gene uncertain. The sequences come from peripheral blood mononuclear cells (PBMCs), collected at new diagnosis, from a patient treated with antithyroid drugs. CDR3 DNA sequence: TGTGCCAGCAGTTTTTACTCTGGGGCCAACGTCCTGACTTTC. Protein product: CASSFYSGANVLTF.